This T cell receptor (beta chain) was profiled in a study of beta chain features in type 1 diabetes. The study, taken as a whole, reports: Naive, central memory and Treg TCRB repertoires appeared more alike in patients than in healthy donors. Moderately but significantly shorter TCRB CDR3s were found in Type 1 diabetes patients in all four CD4+ subsets. Among type 1 diabetes patients, VDJ junctions had fewer insertions and more deletions.

As concerns this clone: Its specificity is not known.

All of the isolated RNA was reverse transcribed, so expressed TCRB transcripts were sequenced. The method was immunoSEQ multiplex PCR; TCRdb's version includes in-frame clones alone and lacks a portion of them. The sample lists some 150,000 clones, 6.9% occurring once. Trimming removed 2 bases from V and 3 bases from J, with 11 bases in between. The germline CDR1 and CDR2 sequences are MNHEY and SVGAGI. This CDR3 region has 15 residues. The receptor comes from a woman aged 30 to 39 in good health. The chain uses TRBV6-5 and TRBJ1-5; D may be TRBD1 (5 bases). The material sequenced was central memory CD4+ T cells from blood. The CDR3 loop reads CASSYPGQSNQPQHF. The CDR3 coding sequence is TGTGCCAGCAGTTACCCCGGACAATCCAATCAGCCCCAGCATTTT.